The TCR beta chain under discussion was sequenced for a study of beta chain features in type 1 diabetes. Regarding the study as a whole: Whether TCRB rearrangement is influenced by HLA type went unresolved here. Insertions were fewer and deletions more numerous at VDJ junctions in type 1 diabetes patients.

The entirety of the isolated RNA underwent reverse transcription, so expressed TCRB transcripts were sequenced. Method: immunoSEQ multiplex PCR; TCRdb's copy keeps in-frame clones and lacks some. This sample has about 320,000 clones, with approximately 14% found just once. Every sorted population was more than 98% pure. The CDR3 has 13 amino acids. The germline CDR1 and CDR2 sequences are LNHNV and YYDKDF (reference sequence). The V end lost 0 bases, the J end lost 8 bases, and 10 bases lay between the germline ends. As for this clone: What it binds is unknown.

The clonotype originates from a man aged 30 to 39 in good health. Material: central memory CD4+ T cells from blood. The rearrangement uses TRBV15 and TRBJ1-2, with D uncertain. The CDR3 loop is CATSRDSSGGYTF. For the CDR3, the DNA is TGTGCCACCAGCAGAGATAGCTCTGGCGGCTACACCTTC.